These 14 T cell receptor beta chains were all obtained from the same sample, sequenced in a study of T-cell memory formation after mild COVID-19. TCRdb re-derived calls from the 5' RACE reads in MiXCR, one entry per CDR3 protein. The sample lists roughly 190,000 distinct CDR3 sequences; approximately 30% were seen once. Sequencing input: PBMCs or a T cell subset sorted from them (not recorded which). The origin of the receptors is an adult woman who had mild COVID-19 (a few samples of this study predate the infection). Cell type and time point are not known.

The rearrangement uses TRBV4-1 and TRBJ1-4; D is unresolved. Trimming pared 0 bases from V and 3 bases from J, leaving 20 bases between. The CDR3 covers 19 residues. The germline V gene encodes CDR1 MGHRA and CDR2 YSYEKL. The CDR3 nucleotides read TGCGCCAGCAGCCAAGATGATCGTCCCGGGGTGAGGGCTAATGAAAAACTGTTTTTT. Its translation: CASSQDDRPGVRANEKLFF.

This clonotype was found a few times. The CDR3 bases are TGCGCCAGCAGCGTTGAGGGGCTGGGGGGCAAAAACATTCAGTACTTC. Translated: CASSVEGLGGKNIQYF. This rearrangement joins TRBV5-1 to TRBJ2-4; maybe TRBD2 (6 bases). Germline CDR1 is SGHRS and CDR2 is YFSETQ. Deletions cut 4 bases from V and 3 bases from J, with 17 bases between. This CDR3 contains 16 residues.

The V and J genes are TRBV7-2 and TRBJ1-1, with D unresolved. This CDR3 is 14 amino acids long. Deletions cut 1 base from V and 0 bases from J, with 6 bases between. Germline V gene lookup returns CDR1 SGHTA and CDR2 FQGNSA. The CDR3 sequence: CASSLVGMNTEAFF. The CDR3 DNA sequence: TGTGCCAGCAGCTTAGTCGGGATGAACACTGAAGCTTTCTTT.

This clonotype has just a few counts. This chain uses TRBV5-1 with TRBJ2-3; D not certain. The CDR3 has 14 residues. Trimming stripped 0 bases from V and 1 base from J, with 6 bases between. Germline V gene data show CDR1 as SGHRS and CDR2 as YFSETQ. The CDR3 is CASSLAVGTDTQYF. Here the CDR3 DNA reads TGCGCCAGCAGCTTGGCGGTTGGCACAGATACGCAGTATTTT.

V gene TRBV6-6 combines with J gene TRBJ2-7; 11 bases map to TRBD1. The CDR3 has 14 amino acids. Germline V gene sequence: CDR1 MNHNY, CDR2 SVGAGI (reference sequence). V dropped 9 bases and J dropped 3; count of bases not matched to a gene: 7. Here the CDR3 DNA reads TGTGCCAGTACCAGGACAGGGGGCTTCTACGAGCAGTACTTC. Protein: CASTRTGGFYEQYF.

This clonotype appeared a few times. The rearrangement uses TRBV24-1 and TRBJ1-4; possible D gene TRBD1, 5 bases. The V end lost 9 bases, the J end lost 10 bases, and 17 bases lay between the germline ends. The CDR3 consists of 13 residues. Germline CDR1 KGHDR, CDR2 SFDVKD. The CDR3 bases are TGTGCCACCGGGGAGACGTCGGGGGGAAAACTGTTTTTT. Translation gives CATGETSGGKLFF.

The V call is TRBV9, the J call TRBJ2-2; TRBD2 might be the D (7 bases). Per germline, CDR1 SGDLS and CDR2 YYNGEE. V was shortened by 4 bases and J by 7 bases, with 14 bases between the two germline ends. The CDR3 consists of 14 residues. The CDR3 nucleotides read TGTGCCAGCAGCCCCGCGGGGGCCATCGGGGAGCTGTTTTTT. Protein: CASSPAGAIGELFF.

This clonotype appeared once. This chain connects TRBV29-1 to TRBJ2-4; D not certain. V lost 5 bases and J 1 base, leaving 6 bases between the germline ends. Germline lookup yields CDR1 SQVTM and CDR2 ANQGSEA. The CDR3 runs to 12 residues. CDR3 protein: CSVSSAKNIQYF. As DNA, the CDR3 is TGCAGCGTTTCGTCGGCCAAAAACATTCAGTACTTC.

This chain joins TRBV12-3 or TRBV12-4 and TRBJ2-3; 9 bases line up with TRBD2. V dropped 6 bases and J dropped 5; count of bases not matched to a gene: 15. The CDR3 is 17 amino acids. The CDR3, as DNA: TGTGCCAGCAGCCGCTATGGACTAGCGTCGGGCGTAGATACGCAGTATTTT. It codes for CASSRYGLASGVDTQYF.

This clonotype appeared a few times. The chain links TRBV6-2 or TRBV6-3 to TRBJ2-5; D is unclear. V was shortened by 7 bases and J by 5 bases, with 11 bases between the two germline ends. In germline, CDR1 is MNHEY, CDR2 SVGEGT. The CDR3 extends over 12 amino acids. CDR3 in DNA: TGTGCCAGCACCCCACACCCGGAGACCCAGTACTTC. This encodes CASTPHPETQYF.

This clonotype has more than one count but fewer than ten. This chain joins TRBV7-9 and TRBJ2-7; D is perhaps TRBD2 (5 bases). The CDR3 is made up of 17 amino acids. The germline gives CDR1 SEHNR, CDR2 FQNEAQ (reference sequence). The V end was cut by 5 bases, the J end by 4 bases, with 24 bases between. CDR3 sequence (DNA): TGTGCCAGCAGCCCCTCCCCAAAGCGGCCAAGATATTACGAGCAGTACTTC. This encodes CASSPSPKRPRYYEQYF.

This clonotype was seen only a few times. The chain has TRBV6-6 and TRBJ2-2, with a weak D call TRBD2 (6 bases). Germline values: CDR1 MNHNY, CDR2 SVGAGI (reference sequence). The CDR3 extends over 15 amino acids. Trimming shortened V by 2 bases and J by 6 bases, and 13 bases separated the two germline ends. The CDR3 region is CASSYRSRRAGELFF. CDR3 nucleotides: TGTGCCAGCAGTTACCGGTCTAGGAGGGCCGGGGAGCTGTTTTTT.

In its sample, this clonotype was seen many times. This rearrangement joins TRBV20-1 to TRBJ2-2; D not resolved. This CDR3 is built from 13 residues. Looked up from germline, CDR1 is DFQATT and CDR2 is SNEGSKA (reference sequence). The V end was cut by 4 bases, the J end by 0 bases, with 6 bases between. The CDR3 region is CSAIHTNTGELFF. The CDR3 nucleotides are TGCAGTGCTATCCATACGAACACCGGGGAGCTGTTTTTT.

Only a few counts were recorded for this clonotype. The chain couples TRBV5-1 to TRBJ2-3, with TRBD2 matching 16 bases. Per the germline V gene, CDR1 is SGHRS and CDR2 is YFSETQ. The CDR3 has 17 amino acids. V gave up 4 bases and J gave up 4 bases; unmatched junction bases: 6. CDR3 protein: CASSPGTSGGAADTQYF. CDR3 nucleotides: TGCGCCAGCAGCCCGGGGACTAGCGGGGGGGCCGCAGATACGCAGTATTTT.